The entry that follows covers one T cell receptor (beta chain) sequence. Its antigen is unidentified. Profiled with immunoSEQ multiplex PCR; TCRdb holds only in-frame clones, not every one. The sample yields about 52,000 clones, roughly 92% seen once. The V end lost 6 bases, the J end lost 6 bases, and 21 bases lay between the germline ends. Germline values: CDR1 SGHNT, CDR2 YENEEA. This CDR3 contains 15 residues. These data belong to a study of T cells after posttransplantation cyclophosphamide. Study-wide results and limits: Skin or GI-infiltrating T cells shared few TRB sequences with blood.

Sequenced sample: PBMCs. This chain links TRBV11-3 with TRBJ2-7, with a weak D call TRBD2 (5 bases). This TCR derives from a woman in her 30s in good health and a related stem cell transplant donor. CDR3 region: CASSKSFGELSEQYF. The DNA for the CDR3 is TGTGCCAGCAGTAAATCGTTCGGGGAGCTTTCCGAGCAGTACTTC.